This entry is about one T cell receptor beta chain. Its antigen is undetermined. This sample is drawn from a study of CD8+ T cells in alopecia areata. Study findings and constraints: Under tofacitinib, numerous expanded lesional clonotypes remained detectable in scalp and blood.

Extracted RNA was reverse transcribed into cDNA, the sequencing template. The table came from immunoSEQ multiplex PCR; TCRdb's copy has only in-frame clones and leaves some out. The repertoire holds about 74,000 clones, 29% seen once, with more than 13% in the top ten. The ends were cut back, 1 base at V and 3 bases at J, with 7 bases in the middle. CDR3 length: 13 amino acids. Germline V gene lookup returns CDR1 MGHRA and CDR2 YSYEKL. The treatment here: oral pan-JAK inhibitor, 5-10 mg twice daily. Patients with alopecia areata provided lesional scalp punch biopsies as well as peripheral blood. Specimen: CD8+ T cells sorted from blood, collected at week 4, from a patient treated with tofacitinib. The sequence was obtained from a human donor with alopecia areata. V and J are TRBV4-1 and TRBJ2-7; no firm D call. CDR3 DNA sequence: TGCGCCAGCAGCCAAGGGCAAGACTACGAGCAGTACTTC. Protein: CASSQGQDYEQYF.